This paragraph reports one TCR beta chain. The CDR3 totals 15 residues. Germline V lookup: CDR1 SGHTA, CDR2 FQGNSA. V dropped 3 bases and J dropped 4 bases, with 13 bases sitting between them. The sample originates from a study of blood T cell repertoires in COVID-19. Study details: Italy, Spain and the United States were the sources of the convalescent and acute COVID-19 samples. T cells, B-cell-depleted T cells, or PBMCs provided the cDNA or gDNA that served as material.

Per the original data handling: Estimation of nucleated cell counts was performed using reference gene primer amplification. This table comes from immunoSEQ multiplex PCR, and its TCRdb copy is limited to in-frame clones, with some not included. V, J and clone size are those of that table, while D and trimming were read from the DNA. Of approximately 140,000 clones listed, around 79% are singletons. Sequencing used peripheral blood. This TCR was sampled from a man aged 60 to 69 with acute or convalescent COVID-19. This chain links TRBV7-2 with TRBJ1-5, with TRBD1 as a possible D gene (6 bases). CDR3 loop: CASSFSGQPNQPQHF. In nucleotides, the CDR3 is TGTGCCAGCAGCTTCTCTGGACAGCCAAATCAGCCCCAGCATTTT.